The next 26 T cell receptor beta chains were all read from a single sample in a study of T cell responses to AZD1222 COVID-19 vaccine. Generated by immunoSEQ multiplex PCR, the TCRdb table keeps only in-frame clones and is missing some. The sample records about 140,000 clones, approximately 90% being singletons. Sequences were derived from peripheral blood, sampled on day 0 of AZD1222 vaccination. These receptors all come from an adult in good health.

V and J are TRBV14 and TRBJ1-2, with D maybe TRBD1 (5 bases). The CDR3 covers 15 residues. Looked up from germline, CDR1 is SGHDN and CDR2 is FVKESK. Trimming stripped 3 bases from V and 4 bases from J, with 15 bases between. The CDR3 here is CASSQYVTGVYGYTF. The CDR3 nucleotides are TGTGCCAGCAGCCAGTATGTCACAGGAGTCTATGGCTACACCTTC.

This clone has only a few counts. V is TRBV4-3 and J is TRBJ1-2; no firm D call. This CDR3 is built from 15 residues. Trimming took 0 bases from V and 4 from J, leaving 12 bases between them. CDR1 LGHNA and CDR2 YSLEER come from the germline V gene. This CDR3 is CASSQDSFFFYGYTF. The CDR3 DNA reads TGCGCCAGCAGCCAAGATTCCTTCTTTTTCTATGGCTACACCTTC.

This rearrangement joins TRBV10-2 to TRBJ1-5; D not certain. V shed 2 bases and J shed 5 bases, with 4 bases lying between them. This CDR3 region has 12 residues. Germline values: CDR1 WSHSY, CDR2 SAAADI. The CDR3 DNA sequence: TGCGCCAGCAGTGAGCCCTATCAGCCCCAGCATTTT. Translating it yields CASSEPYQPQHF.

The V and J genes are TRBV5-1 and TRBJ2-5, with D uncertain. This CDR3 is 13 amino acids long. Germline V gene data show CDR1 as SGHRS and CDR2 as YFSETQ. V gave up 1 base and J gave up 1 base, with 5 bases separating them. The CDR3 sequence: CASSLRPQETQYF. CDR3 coding DNA: TGCGCCAGCAGCTTGCGGCCCCAAGAGACCCAGTACTTC.

The sample holds a few counts of this clone. The CDR3 is CASSRRGDREAEKLFF. The CDR3 DNA reads TGTGCCAGCAGTAGAAGAGGCGACAGGGAGGCAGAAAAACTGTTTTTT. The rearrangement joins TRBV2 to TRBJ1-4; TRBD1 agrees at 7 bases. J was trimmed by 8 bases and V by 5 bases; bases with no gene match: 14. The CDR3 length is 16 residues. CDR1 and CDR2 from the germline V gene are SNHLY and FYNNEI.

This chain uses TRBV7-3 with TRBJ2-3, with 7 bases aligning to TRBD2. With V trimmed by 6 bases and J by 1 base, 1 base remained unmatched. CDR1 and CDR2 from the germline V gene are SGHTA and FQGTGA. This CDR3 spans 13 amino acids. The CDR3 coding sequence is TGTGCCAGCAGTCGGGGGGGCACAGATACGCAGTATTTT. Protein product: CASSRGGTDTQYF.

CDR3 DNA: TGTGCCAGCAGCTTAGGAAGGTCGGAGGGGGCCGAGCAGTACTTC. Translation gives CASSLGRSEGAEQYF. V gene TRBV11-2 combines with J gene TRBJ2-7; D perhaps matches TRBD1 (7 bases). The CDR3 length is 15 residues. CDR1 and CDR2 from the germline V gene are SGHAT and FQNNGV. V was cut by 1 base and J by 6 bases, with 16 bases left in between.

The rearrangement uses TRBV5-5 and TRBJ1-6; 7 bases fit TRBD1. Unmatched junction bases numbered 11, after V lost 4 bases and J lost 10 bases. This CDR3 region has 15 residues. Germline V gene lookup returns CDR1 SGHKS and CDR2 YYEKEE (reference sequence). The CDR3 DNA reads as TGTGCCAGCAGCCCCCCAGACAGGGATTACTCACCCCTCCACTTT. Translating gives CASSPPDRDYSPLHF. The full variable domain, completed using reference TRBV5-5 and TRBJ1-6, is DAGVTQSPTHLIKTRGQQVTLRCSPISGHKSVSWYQQVLGQGPQFIFQYYEKEERGRGNFPDRFSARQFPNYSSELNVNALLLGDSALYLCASSPPDRDYSPLHFGNGTRLTVT.

This clone was seen a single time. The chain carries TRBV18 and TRBJ1-2, with D unresolved. The CDR3 runs 16 residues. V lost 2 bases, J lost 2 bases, and 15 bases lay in between. Germline V gives CDR1 KGHSH, CDR2 LQKENI. The CDR3 is CASSPNFSDLNYGYTF. The CDR3 region has the DNA TGTGCCAGCTCACCAAATTTTAGTGATTTGAACTATGGCTACACCTTC.

V and J are TRBV5-3 and TRBJ1-5; D is possibly TRBD1 (6 bases). TRBV5-3 falls under the ORF class, with uncertain function. V lost 3 bases and J 4 bases, leaving 20 bases between the germline ends. This CDR3 comprises 17 residues. This chain's CDR3 is CARSSVPQGQGNQPQHF. CDR3 DNA sequence: TGTGCCAGAAGCTCCGTCCCCCAGGGGCAGGGGAATCAGCCCCAGCATTTT.

This chain connects TRBV10-3 to TRBJ1-1, with 7 nucleotides matching TRBD1. V lost 2 bases and J lost 4; bases outside the gene matches: 7. CDR3 size: 15 residues. CDR1 is ENHRY, CDR2 SYGVKD, per germline. The CDR3 coding sequence is TGTGCCATCAGTGAGACAGGGGATTTGGGCACTGAAGCTTTCTTT. Translation: CAISETGDLGTEAFF.

The gene calls are TRBV27 and TRBJ2-7; the match to TRBD2 covers 9 bases. Per germline, CDR1 MNHEY and CDR2 SMNVEV (reference sequence). V gave up 3 bases and J gave up 4 bases; unmatched junction bases: 4. The CDR3 length is 14 residues. In DNA, the CDR3 is TGTGCCAGCAGTTTCCTAGCGGGGCCGTACGAGCAGTACTTC. Protein sequence: CASSFLAGPYEQYF.

The chain joins TRBV18 to TRBJ2-7; D is unclear. This CDR3 has 15 amino acids. V gave up 1 base and J gave up 0 bases, with 10 bases separating them. Germline V gives CDR1 KGHSH, CDR2 LQKENI. CDR3 in DNA: TGTGCCAGCTCACCACTGTCTTCTAGCTCCTACGAGCAGTACTTC. This codes for CASSPLSSSSYEQYF.

The chain joins TRBV29-1 to TRBJ1-3; weak D call: TRBD1 (5 bases). Germline CDR1 and CDR2: SQVTM and ANQGSEA. The germline V and J ends were trimmed by 5 bases and 4 bases, with 12 bases remaining between them. The CDR3 is 13 amino acids. CDR3 nucleotide sequence: TGCAGCGTTTCCGGGACGATGGGAAACACCATATATTTT. It codes for CSVSGTMGNTIYF.

The chain joins TRBV5-8 to TRBJ2-1; TRBD2 matches at 14 bases. Unmatched junction bases numbered 10, after V lost 5 bases and J lost 6 bases. Germline V gene lookup returns CDR1 SGHTS and CDR2 YDEGEE. The CDR3 is 17 amino acids. The CDR3 region is CASSSFKTSGGGNEQFF. CDR3 DNA: TGTGCCAGCAGTTCTTTCAAGACTAGCGGGGGGGGCAATGAGCAGTTCTTC. The full variable domain, with the rest looked up from reference TRBV5-8 and TRBJ2-1, is EAGVTQSPTHLIKTRGQQATLRCSPISGHTSVYWYQQALGLGLQFLLWYDEGEERNRGNFPPRFSGRQFPNYSSELNVNALELEDSALYLCASSSFKTSGGGNEQFFGPGTRLTVL.

V gene TRBV11-3 combines with J gene TRBJ2-4; 8 nucleotides match TRBD1. The germline V gene has CDR1 SGHNT and CDR2 YENEEA. CDR3 size: 15 residues. J lost 8 bases, V lost 1 base, and 7 bases had no gene match. The CDR3 DNA reads as TGTGCCAGCAGCTTAGGGACAGGGCTCGGGGACATTCAGTACTTC. It encodes CASSLGTGLGDIQYF.

The chain recombines TRBV27 with TRBJ1-1; D remains unclear. The germline V and J ends were trimmed by 5 bases and 2 bases, with 12 bases remaining between them. Per the germline V gene, CDR1 is MNHEY and CDR2 is SMNVEV (reference sequence). This CDR3 spans 14 amino acids. The CDR3 is CASSLGHTNTEAFF. The DNA for the CDR3 is TGTGCCAGCAGTCTAGGCCATACTAACACTGAAGCTTTCTTT.

The V call is TRBV7-2, the J call TRBJ2-5; no firm D call. V gave up 5 bases and J gave up 3 bases, with 13 bases separating them. Germline assignment: CDR1 SGHTA and CDR2 FQGNSA. This CDR3 has 14 amino acids. The CDR3 reads CASSLFTAEETQYF. CDR3 DNA: TGTGCCAGCAGCCTTTTTACAGCTGAAGAGACCCAGTACTTC.

The chain combines TRBV11-2 with TRBJ1-5; D perhaps matches TRBD1 (5 bases). Trimming removed 1 base at V and 11 bases at J, with 15 bases between. The CDR3 covers 14 residues. The germline CDR1 and CDR2 sequences are SGHAT and FQNNGV. CDR3 residues: CASSLGQYGWAQHF. CDR3 DNA: TGTGCCAGCAGCTTAGGACAGTATGGGTGGGCCCAGCATTTT.

The CDR3 spells CASSPLRGAISYEQYF. The CDR3 coding sequence is TGTGCCAGCTCTCCCCTACGGGGGGCCATCTCCTACGAGCAGTACTTC. The chain is built from TRBV18 and TRBJ2-7; D is possibly TRBD2 (7 bases). The CDR3 sequence is 16 residues long. V was cut by 6 bases and J by 0 bases, with 18 bases left in between. Germline V gives CDR1 KGHSH, CDR2 LQKENI.

The rearrangement links TRBV11-2 to TRBJ1-5; no firm D call. This CDR3 has 15 amino acids. From germline, CDR1 is SGHAT and CDR2 FQNNGV. V was pared by 5 bases and J by 3 bases, with 14 bases between. CDR3 protein: CASSRGRSDNQPQHF. The CDR3 DNA reads TGTGCCAGCAGCCGAGGGAGGTCCGACAATCAGCCCCAGCATTTT.

This rearrangement joins TRBV3-1 (or the pseudogene TRBV3-2) to TRBJ1-2; D is unclear. V lost 4 bases and J 5 bases, leaving 17 bases between the germline ends. Germline CDR1 reads LGHDT; CDR2 reads YNNKEL (reference sequence). There are 15 residues in the CDR3. The CDR3 DNA follows: TGTGCCAGCAGCCCCAGTACCCCGTTTATATATGGCTACACCTTC. It encodes CASSPSTPFIYGYTF.

As DNA, the CDR3 is TGTGCCAGCAGCTCGGGACAGAGCTACGAGCAGTACTTC. Translation: CASSSGQSYEQYF. The chain recombines TRBV9 with TRBJ2-7; TRBD1 matches 7 bases. CDR1 is SGDLS, CDR2 YYNGEE, per germline. CDR3 length: 13 amino acids. The V gene end was trimmed by 4 bases and the J gene end by 3 bases; junction bases not matched to a gene: 4.

V gene TRBV7-8 combines with J gene TRBJ2-7; a weak D match, TRBD2 (5 bases). The length of the CDR3 is 15 residues. The V gene's germline CDR1 is SGHVS and CDR2 FQNEAQ. The V end was cut by 4 bases, the J end by 4 bases, with 17 bases between. CDR3 in DNA: TGTGCCAGCAGCTCACGACGGACCCCGGGGTACGAGCAGTACTTC. Its protein is CASSSRRTPGYEQYF.

The V gene is TRBV9, the J gene TRBJ1-1; D unresolved. The CDR3 contains 11 residues. Trimming pared 7 bases from V and 1 base from J, leaving 5 bases between. Germline loops: CDR1 SGDLS, CDR2 YYNGEE. CDR3 residues: CASGKNTEAFF. The CDR3 nucleotides read TGTGCCAGCGGGAAGAACACTGAAGCTTTCTTT.

CDR3 nucleotide sequence: TGTGCCAGTTCCCAGCGGGGAGGGACAGATACGCAGTATTTT. Amino acid sequence: CASSQRGGTDTQYF. The chain couples TRBV3-1 (or the pseudogene TRBV3-2) to TRBJ2-3, with 7 bases matching TRBD2. This CDR3 comprises 14 residues. Trimming removed 9 bases from V and 3 bases from J; junction bases left unmatched: 9. Germline V gives CDR1 LGHDT, CDR2 YNNKEL (reference sequence).